The rows below give T cell receptor beta chains drawn from one sample of a study of cytomegalovirus exposure and HLA in healthy donors. Assay: immunoSEQ multiplex PCR; the TCRdb copy retains only in-frame clones and omits some. The sample gives 250,000 to 350,000 clones, more than 55% of which show up once; around 2.3% is in the top ten. The sequenced material came from PBMCs. The receptors derive from a female donor in good health and CMV-seronegative. Each CDR3 is given with its conserved first and last residue. Each record gives: clone size, V gene, J gene, D gene, CDR3 protein, CDR3 DNA. D genes are given only for firm matches. Clone size is stated in some rows and not others, as once, few, many or a class when expanded.

>.|TRBV13|TRBJ2-7|.
CASSLGKGLGEQYF
TGTGCCAGCAGCTTAGGGAAGGGGCTCGGCGAGCAGTACTTC
>.|TRBV5-1|TRBJ2-1|.
CASSERLGGGEQFF
TGCGCCAGCAGCGAGAGACTAGGAGGAGGTGAGCAGTTCTTC
>.|TRBV29-1|TRBJ2-2|.
CSAGDANTGELFF
TGCAGCGCAGGGGACGCGAACACCGGGGAGCTGTTTTTT
>.|TRBV7-9|TRBJ2-7|.
CSSTTLAGSGYEQYF
TGTTCCAGCACCACCCTCGCGGGTAGCGGCTACGAGCAGTACTTC
>.|TRBV29-1|TRBJ2-4|.
CSAGTLENIQYF
TGCAGCGCAGGGACACTTGAAAACATTCAGTACTTC
>.|TRBV6-1|TRBJ1-5|.
CASYARVVNQPQHF
TGTGCCAGCTACGCACGGGTTGTTAATCAGCCCCAGCATTTT
>.|TRBV25-1|TRBJ1-2|.
CASSDAGWLHGYTF
TGTGCCAGCAGTGATGCGGGGTGGCTTCATGGCTACACCTTC
>.|TRBV27|TRBJ2-1|TRBD2
CASSPLAGGPINEQFF
TGTGCCAGCAGTCCCCTAGCGGGAGGGCCGATCAATGAGCAGTTCTTC
>.|TRBV29-1|TRBJ2-1|TRBD2
CSANLAASYNEQFF
TGCAGCGCCAACCTAGCGGCATCCTACAATGAGCAGTTCTTC
>.|TRBV15|TRBJ1-2|TRBD1
CATSREFTGGESYGYTF
TGTGCCACCAGCAGAGAGTTTACAGGGGGCGAGAGCTATGGCTACACCTTC
>.|TRBV6-1|TRBJ2-3|TRBD1
CASSESFGTGYGDTQYF
TGTGCCAGCAGTGAATCATTTGGGACAGGGTACGGAGATACGCAGTATTTT
>.|TRBV5-1|TRBJ2-2|TRBD1
CASSPLGTGTTGELFF
TGCGCCAGCAGCCCGCTAGGGACAGGTACCACCGGGGAGCTGTTTTTT
>.|TRBV28|TRBJ1-4|TRBD1
CASSFLDRDLEKLFF
TGTGCCAGCAGTTTTTTGGACAGGGACCTGGAAAAACTGTTTTTT
>once|TRBV28|TRBJ1-1|.
CASSMNTEAFF
TGTGCCAGCAGCATGAACACTGAAGCTTTCTTT
>.|TRBV6-6|TRBJ1-2|.
CASRLQDNYGYTF
TGTGCCAGCAGATTACAGGACAACTATGGCTACACCTTC
>.|TRBV19|TRBJ2-3|.
CASNWGEEDTQYF
TGTGCCAGTAACTGGGGAGAAGAAGATACGCAGTATTTT
>few|TRBV29-1|TRBJ1-2|TRBD1
CSVEFRGGWANYGYTF
TGCAGCGTTGAATTCCGAGGGGGCTGGGCGAACTATGGCTACACCTTC
>.|TRBV10-3|TRBJ2-7|TRBD2
CAGSGTDTYEQYF
TGTGCCGGAAGCGGGACTGATACCTACGAGCAGTACTTC